This T cell receptor beta chain was documented in a study of blood T cell repertoires in COVID-19. Study summary: Specimens from acute and convalescent COVID-19 originated in the United States, Italy and Spain. PBMCs, B-cell-depleted T cells, or T cells provided the cDNA or gDNA that made up the material.

The table came from immunoSEQ multiplex PCR; TCRdb's copy has only in-frame clones and leaves some out. This sample has 200,000 to 250,000 clones, with 70% to 90% found just once. Germline lookup yields CDR1 SGHVS and CDR2 FQNEAQ. V lost 2 bases, J lost 0 bases, and 17 bases lay in between. The CDR3 runs 17 residues. The sequence was obtained from a young woman who had recovered from COVID-19. The V gene is TRBV7-8, the J gene TRBJ2-7; D may be TRBD2 (6 bases). The sequenced material came from peripheral blood. CDR3 in DNA: TGTGCCAGCAGCTTATCTCCGGAGGGCTCGTTCTCCTACGAGCAGTACTTC. Its protein product is CASSLSPEGSFSYEQYF.